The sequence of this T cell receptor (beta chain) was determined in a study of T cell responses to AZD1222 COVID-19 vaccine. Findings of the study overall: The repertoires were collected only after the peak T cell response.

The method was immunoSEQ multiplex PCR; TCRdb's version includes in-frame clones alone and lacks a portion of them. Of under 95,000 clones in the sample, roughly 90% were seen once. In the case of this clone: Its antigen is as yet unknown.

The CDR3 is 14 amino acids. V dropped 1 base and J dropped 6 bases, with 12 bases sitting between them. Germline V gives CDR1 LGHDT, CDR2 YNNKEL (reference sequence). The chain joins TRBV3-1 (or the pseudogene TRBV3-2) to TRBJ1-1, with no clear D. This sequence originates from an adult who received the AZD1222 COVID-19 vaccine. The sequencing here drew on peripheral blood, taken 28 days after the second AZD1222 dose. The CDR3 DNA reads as TGTGCCAGCAGCCAAGGGTCAGCCCAGGCTGAAGCTTTCTTT. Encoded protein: CASSQGSAQAEAFF.